The present T cell receptor beta chain was sequenced within a study of cytomegalovirus exposure and HLA in healthy donors. CDR3 length: 18 residues. V was clipped by 1 base and J by 4 bases; unmatched bases: 9. Germline V gene lookup returns CDR1 SGHTA and CDR2 FQGTGA. The PCR employed 60 Vbeta primers together with 13 Jbeta primers. Clones were sequenced by immunoSEQ multiplex PCR, and TCRdb holds only the in-frame ones, with some missing. The sample carries around 200,000 clones, roughly 82% recorded once. Overall study findings and caveats: Researchers reported in a later analysis that common viral pathogens appeared linked to several top clusters. The study labeled about 160 TCR beta chains cytomegalovirus-associated. A few CMV-associated chains were confirmed in vitro to be specific for CMV antigens.

In its sample, this clone was seen once. Its antigen is as yet unknown. Sequencing input: PBMCs. The chain couples TRBV7-3 to TRBJ2-1; 11 nucleotides line up with TRBD2. The source of this sequence is a middle-aged man in good health and CMV-seropositive. The CDR3 nucleotides read TGTGCCAGCAGCTTAAACCCCTCGACTAGCGGGATTTACAATGAGCAGTTCTTC. Translation gives CASSLNPSTSGIYNEQFF. The variable domain in full, with the rest retrieved from reference TRBV7-3 and TRBJ2-1, is GAGVSQTPSNKVTEKGKYVELRCDPISGHTALYWYRQSLGQGPEFLIYFQGTGAADDSGLPNDRFFAVRPEGSVSTLKIQRTERGDSAVYLCASSLNPSTSGIYNEQFFGPGTRLTVL.